This TCR beta chain was retrieved from a study of T cell clonality in common variable immunodeficiency. Repertoires were generated with immunoSEQ multiplex PCR, while TCRdb's copy carries only in-frame clones and drops some. The specimen has 42,000 or so clones, none found just once. Only a few counts were recorded for this clone. The read stops 3 residues short of the end of the CDR3; the missing end is completed from the germline J gene. This CDR3 is 16 amino acids long. The germline CDR1 and CDR2 sequences are SGHVS and FNYEAQ. This chain uses TRBV7-6 with TRBJ1-2; D gene unclear. The specimen sequenced was peripheral blood mononuclear cells. This TCR was recovered from a person between 18 and 75 years old in good health. CDR3 bases read: TGTGCCAGCAGCTCCACTAGGAGCGGGAGGTTGAATGAC. Amino acids: CASSSTRSGRLND. In full, the CDR3 is CASSSTRSGRLNDYTF. Based on the CDR3 plus reference TRBV7-6 and TRBJ1-2, the full variable domain is GAGVSQSPRYKVTKRGQDVALRCDPISGHVSLYWYRQALGQGPEFLTYFNYEAQQDKSGLPNDRFSAERPEGSISTLTIQRTEQRDSAMYRCASSSTRSGRLNDYTFGSGTRLTVV.